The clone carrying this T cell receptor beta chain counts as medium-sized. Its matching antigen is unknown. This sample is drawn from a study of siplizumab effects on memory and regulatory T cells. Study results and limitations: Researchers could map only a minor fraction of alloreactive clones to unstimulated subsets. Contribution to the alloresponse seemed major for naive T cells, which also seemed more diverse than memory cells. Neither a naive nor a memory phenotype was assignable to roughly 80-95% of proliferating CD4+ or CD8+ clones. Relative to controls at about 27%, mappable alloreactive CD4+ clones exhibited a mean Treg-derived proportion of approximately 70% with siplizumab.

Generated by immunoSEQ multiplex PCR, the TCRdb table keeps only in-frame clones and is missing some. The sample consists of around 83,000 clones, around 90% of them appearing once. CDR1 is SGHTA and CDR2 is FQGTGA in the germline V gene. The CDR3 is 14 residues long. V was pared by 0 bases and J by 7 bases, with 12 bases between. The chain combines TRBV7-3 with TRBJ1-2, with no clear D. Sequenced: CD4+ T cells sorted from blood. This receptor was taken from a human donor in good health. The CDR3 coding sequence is TGTGCCAGCAGCTTAACCGGGGAGGGTGGTGGCTACACCTTC. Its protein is CASSLTGEGGGYTF.